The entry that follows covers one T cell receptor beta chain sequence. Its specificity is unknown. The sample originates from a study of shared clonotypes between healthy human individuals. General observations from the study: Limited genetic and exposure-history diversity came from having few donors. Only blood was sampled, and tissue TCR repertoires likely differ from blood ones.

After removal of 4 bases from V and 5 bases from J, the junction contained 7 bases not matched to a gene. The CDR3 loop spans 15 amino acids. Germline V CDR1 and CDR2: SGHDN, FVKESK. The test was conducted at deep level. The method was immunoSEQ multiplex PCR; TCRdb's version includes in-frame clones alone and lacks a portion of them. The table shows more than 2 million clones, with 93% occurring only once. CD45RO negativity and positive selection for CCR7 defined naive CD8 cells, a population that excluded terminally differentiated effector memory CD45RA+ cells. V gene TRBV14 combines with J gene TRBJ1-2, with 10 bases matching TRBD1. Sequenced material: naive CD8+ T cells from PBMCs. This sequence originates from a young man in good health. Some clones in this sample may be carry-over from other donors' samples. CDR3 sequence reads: CASSPGQGPVYGYTF. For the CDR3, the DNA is TGTGCCAGCAGCCCGGGACAGGGGCCGGTTTATGGCTACACCTTC.